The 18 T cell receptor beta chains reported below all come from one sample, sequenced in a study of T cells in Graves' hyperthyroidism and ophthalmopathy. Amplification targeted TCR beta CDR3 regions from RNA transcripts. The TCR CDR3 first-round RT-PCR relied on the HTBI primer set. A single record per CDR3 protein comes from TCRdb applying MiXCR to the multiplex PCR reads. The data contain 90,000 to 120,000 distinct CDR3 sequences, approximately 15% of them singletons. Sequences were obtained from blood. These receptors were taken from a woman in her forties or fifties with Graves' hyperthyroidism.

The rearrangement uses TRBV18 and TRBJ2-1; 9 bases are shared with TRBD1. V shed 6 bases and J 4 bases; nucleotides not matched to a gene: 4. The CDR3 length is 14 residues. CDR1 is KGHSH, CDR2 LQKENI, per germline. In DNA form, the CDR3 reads TGTGCCAGCTCCCCGGACAGGGGTTACAATGAGCAGTTCTTC. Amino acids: CASSPDRGYNEQFF.

CDR3 DNA sequence: TGTGCCACCCGAAACCGTCCGGGGACGGACAATGAGCAGTTCTTC. It yields the protein CATRNRPGTDNEQFF. The J gene is TRBJ2-1, the V gene TRBV5-4, with D possibly called TRBD1 or TRBD2 (5 bases each). This CDR3 comprises 15 residues. Trimming removed 9 bases at V and 5 bases at J, with 21 bases between. The germline V gene encodes CDR1 SGHNT and CDR2 YYREEE (reference sequence).

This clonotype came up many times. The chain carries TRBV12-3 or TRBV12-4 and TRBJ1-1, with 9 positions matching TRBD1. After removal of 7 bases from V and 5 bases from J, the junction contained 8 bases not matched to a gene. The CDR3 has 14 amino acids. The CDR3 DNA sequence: TGTGCCAGCAAAGGGACAGGGAGTTGGACTGAAGCTTTCTTT. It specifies CASKGTGSWTEAFF.

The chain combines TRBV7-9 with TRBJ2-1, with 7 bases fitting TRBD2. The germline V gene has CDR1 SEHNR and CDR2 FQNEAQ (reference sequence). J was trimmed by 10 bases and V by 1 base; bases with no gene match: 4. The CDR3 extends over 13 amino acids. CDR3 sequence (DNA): TGTGCCAGCAGCTTAGGAGCGGGACCAGAGCAGTTCTTC. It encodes CASSLGAGPEQFF.

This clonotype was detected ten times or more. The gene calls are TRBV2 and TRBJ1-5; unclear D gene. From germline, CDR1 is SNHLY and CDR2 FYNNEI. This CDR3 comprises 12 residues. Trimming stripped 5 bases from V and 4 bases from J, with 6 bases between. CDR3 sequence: CASSLGNQPQHF. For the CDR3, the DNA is TGTGCCAGCAGTTTAGGGAATCAGCCCCAGCATTTT.

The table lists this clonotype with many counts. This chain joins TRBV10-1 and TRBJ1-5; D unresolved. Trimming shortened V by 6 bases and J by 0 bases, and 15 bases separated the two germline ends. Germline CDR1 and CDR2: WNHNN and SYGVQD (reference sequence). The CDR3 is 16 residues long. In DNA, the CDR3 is TGCGCCAGCAGCCTCCGGGCCACCAATAGCAATCAGCCCCAGCATTTT. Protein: CASSLRATNSNQPQHF.

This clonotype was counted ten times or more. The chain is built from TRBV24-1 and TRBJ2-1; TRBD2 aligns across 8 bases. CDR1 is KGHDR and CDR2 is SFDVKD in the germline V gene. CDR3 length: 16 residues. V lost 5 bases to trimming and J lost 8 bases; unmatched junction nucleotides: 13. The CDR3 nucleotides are TGTGCCACCAGTGCCCGGGTAGCGGGATCGGTGGATGAGCAGTTCTTC. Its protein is CATSARVAGSVDEQFF.

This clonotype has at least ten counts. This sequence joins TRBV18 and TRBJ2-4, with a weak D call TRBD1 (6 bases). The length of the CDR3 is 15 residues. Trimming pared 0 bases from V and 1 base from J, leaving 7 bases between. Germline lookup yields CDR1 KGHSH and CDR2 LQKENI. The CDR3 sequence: CASSPPQGAKNIQYF. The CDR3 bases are TGTGCCAGCTCACCACCGCAGGGGGCCAAAAACATTCAGTACTTC.

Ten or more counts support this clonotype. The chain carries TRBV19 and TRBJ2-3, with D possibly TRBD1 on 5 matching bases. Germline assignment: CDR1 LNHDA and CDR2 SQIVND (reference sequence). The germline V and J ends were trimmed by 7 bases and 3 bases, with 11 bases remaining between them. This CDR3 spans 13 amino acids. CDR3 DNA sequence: TGTGCCAGTACGCCAGGGAATACAGATACGCAGTATTTT. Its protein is CASTPGNTDTQYF.

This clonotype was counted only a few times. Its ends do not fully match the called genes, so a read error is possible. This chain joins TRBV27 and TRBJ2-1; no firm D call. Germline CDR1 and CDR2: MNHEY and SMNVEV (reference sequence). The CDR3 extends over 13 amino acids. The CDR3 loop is CASSLFTSNEQSF. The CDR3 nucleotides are TGTGCCAGCAGTTTATTCACGAGCAATGAGCAGTCCTTC.

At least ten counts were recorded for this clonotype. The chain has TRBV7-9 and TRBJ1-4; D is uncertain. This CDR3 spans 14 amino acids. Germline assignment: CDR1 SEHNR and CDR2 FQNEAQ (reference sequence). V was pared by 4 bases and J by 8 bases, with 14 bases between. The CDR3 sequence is CASSSAGVHEKLFF. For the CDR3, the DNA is TGTGCCAGCAGCTCCGCCGGGGTACACGAAAAACTGTTTTTT.

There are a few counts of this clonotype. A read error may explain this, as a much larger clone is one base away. The CDR3 here is CASSSGKGGGETQYF. The CDR3 DNA reads TGTGCCAGCAGCTCCGGCAAGGGTGGCGGGGAGACCCAGTACTTC. V gene TRBV11-1 combines with J gene TRBJ2-5; D is possibly TRBD2 (5 bases). Trimming left V 4 bases short and J 5 bases short, with 17 bases between. The CDR3 covers 15 residues. Per germline, CDR1 SGHAT and CDR2 FQDESV (reference sequence).

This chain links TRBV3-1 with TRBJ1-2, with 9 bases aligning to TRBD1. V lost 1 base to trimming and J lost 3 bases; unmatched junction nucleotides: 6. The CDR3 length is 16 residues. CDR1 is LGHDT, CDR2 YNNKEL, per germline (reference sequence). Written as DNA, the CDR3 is TGTGCCAGCAGCCAAGCGTCGACAGGGGGTTACTATGGCTACACCTTC. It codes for CASSQASTGGYYGYTF. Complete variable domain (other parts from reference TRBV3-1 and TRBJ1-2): DTAVSQTPKYLVTQMGNDKSIKCEQNLGHDTMYWYKQDSKKFLKIMFSYNNKELIINETVPNRFSPKSPDKAHLNLHINSLELGDSAVYFCASSQASTGGYYGYTFGSGTRLTVV.

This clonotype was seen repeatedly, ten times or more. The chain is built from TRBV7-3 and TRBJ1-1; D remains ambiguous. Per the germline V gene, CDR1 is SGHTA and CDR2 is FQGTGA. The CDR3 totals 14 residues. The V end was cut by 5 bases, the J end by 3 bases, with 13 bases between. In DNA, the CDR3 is TGTGCCAGCAGCCCGAGCGATTTGCACACTGAAGCTTTCTTT. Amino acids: CASSPSDLHTEAFF.

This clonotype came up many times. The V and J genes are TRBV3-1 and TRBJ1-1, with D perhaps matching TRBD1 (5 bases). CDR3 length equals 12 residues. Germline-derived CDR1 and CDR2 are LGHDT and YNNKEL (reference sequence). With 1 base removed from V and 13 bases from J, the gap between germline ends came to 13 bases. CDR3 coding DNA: TGTGCCAGCAGCCAAGGTATGGGGCAACTTTTCTTT. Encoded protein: CASSQGMGQLFF.

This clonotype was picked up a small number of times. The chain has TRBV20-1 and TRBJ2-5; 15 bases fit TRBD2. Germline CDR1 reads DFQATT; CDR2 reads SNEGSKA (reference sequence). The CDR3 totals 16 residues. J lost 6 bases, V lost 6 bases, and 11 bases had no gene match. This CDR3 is CSAPGTGTSGRKTQYF. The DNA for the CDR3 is TGCAGTGCCCCCGGGACCGGGACTAGCGGGAGGAAGACCCAGTACTTC.

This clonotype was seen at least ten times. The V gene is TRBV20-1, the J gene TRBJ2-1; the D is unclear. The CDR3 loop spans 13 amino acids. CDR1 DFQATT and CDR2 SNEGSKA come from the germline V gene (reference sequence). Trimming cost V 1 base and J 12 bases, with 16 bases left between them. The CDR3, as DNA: TGCAGTGCTAGAGGTGGTTCTCCCGGCTCGCAGTTCTTC. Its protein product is CSARGGSPGSQFF.

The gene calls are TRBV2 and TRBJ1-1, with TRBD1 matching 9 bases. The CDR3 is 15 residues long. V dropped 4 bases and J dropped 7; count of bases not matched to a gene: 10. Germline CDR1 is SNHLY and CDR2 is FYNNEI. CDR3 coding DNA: TGTGCCAGCAGTGCTGTAACAGGGGGCTTCAGTGAAGCTTTCTTT. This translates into CASSAVTGGFSEAFF. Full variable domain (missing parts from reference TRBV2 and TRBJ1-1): EPEVTQTPSHQVTQMGQEVILRCVPISNHLYFYWYRQILGQKVEFLVSFYNNEISEKSEIFDDQFSVERPDGSNFTLKIRSTKLEDSAMYFCASSAVTGGFSEAFFGQGTRLTVV.